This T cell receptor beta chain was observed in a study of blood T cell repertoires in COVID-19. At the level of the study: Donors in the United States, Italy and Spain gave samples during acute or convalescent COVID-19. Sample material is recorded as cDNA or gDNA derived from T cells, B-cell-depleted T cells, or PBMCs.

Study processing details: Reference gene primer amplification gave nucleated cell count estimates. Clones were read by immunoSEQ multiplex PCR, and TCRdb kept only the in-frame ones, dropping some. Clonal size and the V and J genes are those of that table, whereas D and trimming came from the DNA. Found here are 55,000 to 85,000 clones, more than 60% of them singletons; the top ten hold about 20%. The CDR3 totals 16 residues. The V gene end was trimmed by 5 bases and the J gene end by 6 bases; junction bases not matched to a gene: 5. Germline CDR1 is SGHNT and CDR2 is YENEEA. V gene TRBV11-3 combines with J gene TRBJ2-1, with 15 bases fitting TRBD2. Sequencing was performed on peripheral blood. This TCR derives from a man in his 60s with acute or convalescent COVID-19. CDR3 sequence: CASSTRTSGGGNEQFF. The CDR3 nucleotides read TGTGCCAGCAGCACTCGGACTAGCGGGGGGGGCAATGAGCAGTTCTTC.